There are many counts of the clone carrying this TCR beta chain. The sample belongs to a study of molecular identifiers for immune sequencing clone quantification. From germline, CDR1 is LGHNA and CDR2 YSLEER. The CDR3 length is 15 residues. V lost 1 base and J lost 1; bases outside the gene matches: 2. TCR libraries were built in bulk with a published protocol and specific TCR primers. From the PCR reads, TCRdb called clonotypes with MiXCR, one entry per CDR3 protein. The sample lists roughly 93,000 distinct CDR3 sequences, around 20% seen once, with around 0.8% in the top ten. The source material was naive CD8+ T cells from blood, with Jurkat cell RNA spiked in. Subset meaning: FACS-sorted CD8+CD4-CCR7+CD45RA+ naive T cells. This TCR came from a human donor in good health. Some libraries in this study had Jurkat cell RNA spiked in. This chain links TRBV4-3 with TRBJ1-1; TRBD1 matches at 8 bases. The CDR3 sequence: CASSQGGTGNTEAFF. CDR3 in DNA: TGCGCCAGCAGCCAAGGTGGGACAGGGAACACTGAAGCTTTCTTT.